This T cell receptor (beta chain) was sequenced in a study of shared clonotypes between healthy human individuals. Study observations and caveats: Non-shared clonotypes had lower generation probabilities than those shared by all four donors. About 4.5% of naive CD4 clonotypes were common to a handful of donors. Only blood samples were collected, and tissue repertoires likely differ.

This CDR3 spans 15 amino acids. The V segment lost 4 bases and the J segment 4 bases; nucleotides outside the gene matches: 8. Germline CDR1 and CDR2: SGHRS and YFSETQ. To note about this clone: As yet, its antigen is unknown.

Partitioning of CD4+ cells yielded a CD45RA+ naive subset and a CD45RA-negative memory subset. Profiling relied on immunoSEQ multiplex PCR, and the TCRdb table lists in-frame clones only, not all of them. In the table there are roughly 2.5 million clones, 85% to 95% of which are singletons. The rearrangement links TRBV5-1 to TRBJ1-3; 7 bases map to TRBD1. This TCR was recovered from a man younger than 35 in good health. Sequenced input: naive CD4+ T cells sorted from blood. Subset indicated: CD45RA+ positively selected. Here the CDR3 reads CASSATGDGGNTIYF. As DNA, the CDR3 is TGCGCCAGCAGCGCCACAGGGGATGGAGGAAACACCATATATTTT.